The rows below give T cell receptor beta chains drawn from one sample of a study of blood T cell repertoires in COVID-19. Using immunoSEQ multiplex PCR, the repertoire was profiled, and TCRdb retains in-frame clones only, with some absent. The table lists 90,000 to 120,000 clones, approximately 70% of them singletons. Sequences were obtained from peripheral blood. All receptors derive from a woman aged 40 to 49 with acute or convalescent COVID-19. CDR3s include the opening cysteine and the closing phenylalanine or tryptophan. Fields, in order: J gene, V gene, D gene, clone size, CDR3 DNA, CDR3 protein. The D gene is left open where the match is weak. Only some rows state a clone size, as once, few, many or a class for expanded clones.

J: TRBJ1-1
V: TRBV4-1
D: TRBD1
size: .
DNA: TGCGCCAGCAGCCACCCGGGACAGGGGGCAACTGAAGCTTTCTTT
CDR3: CASSHPGQGATEAFF

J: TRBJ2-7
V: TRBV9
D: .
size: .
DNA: TGTGCCAGCAGCGTCCGTATGTCAGGGGAGCAGTACTTC
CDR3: CASSVRMSGEQYF

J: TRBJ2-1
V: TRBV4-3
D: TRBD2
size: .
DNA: TGCGCCAGCAGCCACGTGGGGGGGAGCTCCTACAATGAGCAGTTCTTC
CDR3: CASSHVGGSSYNEQFF

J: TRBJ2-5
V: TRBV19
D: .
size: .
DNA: TGTGCCAGTAGCCAGGGGATTGAGACCCAGTACTTC
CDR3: CASSQGIETQYF

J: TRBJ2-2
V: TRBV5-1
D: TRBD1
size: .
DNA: TGCGCCAGCAGCTTCTCACAGGGGGCGCGCACCGGGGAGCTGTTTTTT
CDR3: CASSFSQGARTGELFF

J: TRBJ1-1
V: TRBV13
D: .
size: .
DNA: TGTGCCAGCAGCTTAAGGGGGAGATTGACAGACACTGAAGCTTTCTTT
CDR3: CASSLRGRLTDTEAFF

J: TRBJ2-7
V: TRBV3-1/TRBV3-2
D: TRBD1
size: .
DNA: TGTGCCAGCAGCCAACGGGGGGACAGGGGCGAGCAGTACTTC
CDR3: CASSQRGDRGEQYF

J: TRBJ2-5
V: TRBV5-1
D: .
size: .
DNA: TGCGCCAGCAGCTTTCAGACGGGACTCCAAGAGACCCAGTACTTC
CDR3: CASSFQTGLQETQYF

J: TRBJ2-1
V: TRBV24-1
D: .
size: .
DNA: TGTGCCACCAGTGATTCACAGTACTCCTACAATGAGCAGTTCTTC
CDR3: CATSDSQYSYNEQFF

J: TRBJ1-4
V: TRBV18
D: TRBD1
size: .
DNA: TGTGCCAGCTCGCTGACAGGGGGCAATGAAAAACTGTTTTTT
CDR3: CASSLTGGNEKLFF

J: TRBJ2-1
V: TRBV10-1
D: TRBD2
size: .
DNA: TGCGCCAGCAGTGTATCAGCGGGGGGTTATAATGAGCAGTTCTTC
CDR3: CASSVSAGGYNEQFF

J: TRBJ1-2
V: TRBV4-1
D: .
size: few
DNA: TGCGCCAGCAGCCAAGGACAGGTTCAGGTCTACACCTTC
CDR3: CASSQGQVQVYTF